This TCR beta chain originates from a study of T cells in Graves' hyperthyroidism and ophthalmopathy (dated by TCRdb to about 2019). As for the study more broadly: To identify distinguishing TCR V-J signatures, a discovery cohort of about 100 patients was used, comprising roughly 45 with Graves' ophthalmopathy and under 60 with stable Graves' hyperthyroidism. The study also compared thyroid tissue and blood T-cell repertoires from five or six Graves' hyperthyroidism patients. Whether ophthalmopathy could be predicted prospectively was tested in an independent validation cohort made up of roughly 20 hyperthyroidism patients plus 17 patients who later progressed to ophthalmopathy. Once sampling was done, hyperthyroidism patients were given methimazole at a starting dose of 30 mg daily, whereas ophthalmopathy patients were given high-dose intravenous methylprednisolone. TCR Vbeta CDR3 sequencing of around 130 peripheral blood samples (approximately 44 ophthalmopathy, about 75 hyperthyroidism and approximately 17 progressor patients) is reported in the paper. The 95 to 100 discovery patients were randomly divided into training and test sets at a 7:3 ratio.

Stable Graves' hyperthyroidism was defined as no progression to ophthalmopathy during 18 months of follow-up. The hyperthyroidism patients were between 18 and 65 years old and newly diagnosed, with a disease duration of less than 2 months. Patients with uncontrolled infections, other autoimmune diseases, pregnancy or lactation were excluded. Diagnoses relied on clinical symptoms, serum thyroxine and TRAb, thyroid ultrasound and orbital computed tomography. Total RNA was extracted with Trizol reagent, and quality was checked on an Agilent 2100 Bioanalyzer. This clonotype was counted between two and nine times. Its antigen is not yet known. No qualities accompany the bases; no much larger clone lies one base away. The study at large found these results: In cross-validation, a model built on a 13 V-J signature told ophthalmopathy apart from stable hyperthyroidism with roughly 87% sensitivity and 81% to 82% specificity, and in testing the same model reached 80%/75%. Most expanded thyroid clonotypes (frequency above 0.001) were also found in blood, which suggests that blood repertoires may mirror thyroid immune responses. During validation, the model predicted progression to ophthalmopathy a median of around six months ahead of onset, with around 71% sensitivity and about 72% specificity. Sample size was not statistically predetermined, and blinding of investigators to group allocation was not performed.

TCR beta CDR3 regions were amplified from RNA transcripts. For the first round of RT-PCR on the TCR CDR3, the HTBI primer set was used together with the Qiagen OneStep RT-PCR kit. A second multiplex PCR round built the libraries, followed by size selection and purification. Paired-end sequencing of the libraries was performed with 100 bp reads on an Illumina HiSeq2000. The study's processing was this. SOAPnuke was used to process the raw data, throwing out any read that contained adapters or uncalled bases, had a mean Phred below 15, or lacked an exact constant-primer or identifier match. COPE v1.2.5 was used to merge the high-quality paired reads, and each unique nucleotide sequence was defined as a clonotype. Clonotypes were aligned to IMGT TRBV, TRBD and TRBJ reference segments using MiTCR v1.1. The analysis included only V-J combinations with a frequency above 0.0001, which together covered over 98% of the repertoires. The TCS score was defined as the ratio of F50 (clonal expansion) to E x V (chaos), calculated using BLOSUM62-based TCRdist between CDR3 peptides within each V-J. Welch's t-statistics and random forest reduced roughly 540 V-J features to roughly 13, which were used in a naive Bayes classifier (R e1071). Thyroid-blood repertoire similarity was quantified with the Morisita-Horn index. TCRdb cleaned the public reads at Q25 with fastp, built clones with MiXCR and kept in-frame beta chains. Each CDR3 protein appears once, grouped with its most common genes and DNA. The V and J calls come from TCRdb's annotation, not from the publication. The sample table shows fewer than 55,000 distinct CDR3 sequences, and around 55% are seen once. Clones ranked in the top ten supply roughly 30% of the sample.

Looking up the germline V gene yields CDR1 SQVTM and CDR2 ANQGSEA. Including the terminal cysteine and phenylalanine, the CDR3 comprises 15 residues. The entry retains the CDR3 DNA only, 45 bases that are in frame from base 1. Trimming costs V 6 bases and J 2 bases, and their ends lie 20 bases apart. The TCR comes from a man aged 18 to 29 with Graves' hyperthyroidism. Recombination connected TRBV29-1 to TRBJ2-7; the D gene is possibly TRBD1 or TRBD2, with 6 bases matching each. Sequencing was performed on peripheral blood or thyroid tissue (not recorded which). The CDR3 is CSVRGAGHKTYEQYF. The DNA is as follows: TGCAGCGTGAGGGGGGCAGGACATAAGACCTACGAGCAGTACTTC.